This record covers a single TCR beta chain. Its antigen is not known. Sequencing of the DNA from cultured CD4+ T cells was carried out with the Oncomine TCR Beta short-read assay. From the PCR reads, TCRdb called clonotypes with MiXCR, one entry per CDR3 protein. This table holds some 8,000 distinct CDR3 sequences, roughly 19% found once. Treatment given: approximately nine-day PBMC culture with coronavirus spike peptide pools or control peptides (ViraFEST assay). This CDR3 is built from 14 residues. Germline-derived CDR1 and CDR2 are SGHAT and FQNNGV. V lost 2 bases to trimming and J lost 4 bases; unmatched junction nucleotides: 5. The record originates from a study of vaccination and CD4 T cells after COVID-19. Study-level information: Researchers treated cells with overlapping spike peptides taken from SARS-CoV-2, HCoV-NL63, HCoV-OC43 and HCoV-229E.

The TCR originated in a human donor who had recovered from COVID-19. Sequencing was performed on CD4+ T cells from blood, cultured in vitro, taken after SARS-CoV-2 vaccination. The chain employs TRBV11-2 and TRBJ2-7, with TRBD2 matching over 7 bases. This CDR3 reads CASSLRGRAYEQYF. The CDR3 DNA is TGTGCCAGCAGCTTACGAGGGAGGGCATACGAGCAGTACTTC.